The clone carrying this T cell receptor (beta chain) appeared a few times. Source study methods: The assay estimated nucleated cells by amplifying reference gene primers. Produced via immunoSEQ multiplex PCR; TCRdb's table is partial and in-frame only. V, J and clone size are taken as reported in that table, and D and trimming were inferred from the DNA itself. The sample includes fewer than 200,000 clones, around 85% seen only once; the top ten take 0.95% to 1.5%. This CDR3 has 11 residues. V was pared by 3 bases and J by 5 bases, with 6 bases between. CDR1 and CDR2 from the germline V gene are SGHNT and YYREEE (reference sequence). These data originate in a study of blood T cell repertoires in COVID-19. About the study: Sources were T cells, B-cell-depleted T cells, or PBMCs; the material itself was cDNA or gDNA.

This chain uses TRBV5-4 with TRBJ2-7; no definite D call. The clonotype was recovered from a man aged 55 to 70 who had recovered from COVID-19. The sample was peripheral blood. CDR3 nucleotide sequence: TGTGCCAGCAGCTCGCAGAACGAGCAGTACTTC. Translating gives CASSSQNEQYF.